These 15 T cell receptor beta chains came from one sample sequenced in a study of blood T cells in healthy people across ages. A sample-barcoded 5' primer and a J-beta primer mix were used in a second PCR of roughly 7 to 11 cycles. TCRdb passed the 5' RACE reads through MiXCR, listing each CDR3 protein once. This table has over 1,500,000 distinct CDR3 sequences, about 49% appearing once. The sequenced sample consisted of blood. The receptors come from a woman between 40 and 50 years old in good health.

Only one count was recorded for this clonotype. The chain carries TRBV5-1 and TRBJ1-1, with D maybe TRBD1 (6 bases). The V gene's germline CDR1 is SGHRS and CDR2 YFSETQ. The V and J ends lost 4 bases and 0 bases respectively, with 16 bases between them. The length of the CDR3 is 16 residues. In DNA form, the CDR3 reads TGCGCCAGCAGCCTAGGACAGCAACTAATGAACACTGAAGCTTTCTTT. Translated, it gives CASSLGQQLMNTEAFF.

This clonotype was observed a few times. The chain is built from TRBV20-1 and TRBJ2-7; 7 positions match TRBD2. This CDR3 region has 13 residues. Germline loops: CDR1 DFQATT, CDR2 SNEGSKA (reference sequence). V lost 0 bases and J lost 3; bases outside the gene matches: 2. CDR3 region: CSARDQRGYEQYF. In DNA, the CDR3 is TGCAGTGCTAGAGATCAGCGGGGCTACGAGCAGTACTTC.

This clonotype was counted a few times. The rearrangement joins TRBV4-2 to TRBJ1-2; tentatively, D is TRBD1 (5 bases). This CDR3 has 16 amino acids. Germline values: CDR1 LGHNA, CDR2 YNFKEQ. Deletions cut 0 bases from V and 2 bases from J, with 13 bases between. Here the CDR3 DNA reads TGTGCCAGCAGCCAAGATCTAGGGGCCCGGAACTATGGCTACACCTTC. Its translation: CASSQDLGARNYGYTF.

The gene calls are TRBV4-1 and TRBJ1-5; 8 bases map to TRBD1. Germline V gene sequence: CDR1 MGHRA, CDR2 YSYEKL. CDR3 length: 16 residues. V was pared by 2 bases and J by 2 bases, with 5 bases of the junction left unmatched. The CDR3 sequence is CASSQLDRGGNQPQHF. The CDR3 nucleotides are TGCGCCAGCAGCCAACTTGACAGGGGAGGCAATCAGCCCCAGCATTTT.

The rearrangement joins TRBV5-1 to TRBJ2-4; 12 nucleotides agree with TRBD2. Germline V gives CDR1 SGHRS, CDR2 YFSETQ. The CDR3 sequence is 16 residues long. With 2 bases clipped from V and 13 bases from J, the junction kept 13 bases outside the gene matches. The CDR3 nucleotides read TGCGCCAGCAGCTTTGCTAGCGGGGGGGCCAACAATGAGCAGTACTTC. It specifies CASSFASGGANNEQYF.

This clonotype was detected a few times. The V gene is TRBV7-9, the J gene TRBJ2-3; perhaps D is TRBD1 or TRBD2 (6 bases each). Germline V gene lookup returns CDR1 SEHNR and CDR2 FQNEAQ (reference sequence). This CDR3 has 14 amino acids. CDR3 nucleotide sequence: TGTGCGACTACTAGGGGGAGGAGCACAGATACGCAGTATTTT. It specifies CATTRGRSTDTQYF.

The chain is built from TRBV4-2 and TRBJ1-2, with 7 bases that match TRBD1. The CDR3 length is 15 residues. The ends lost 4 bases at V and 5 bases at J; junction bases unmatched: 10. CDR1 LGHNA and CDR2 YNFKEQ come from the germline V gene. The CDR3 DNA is TGTGCCAGCAGCCCCGAACTGGGGACAGAGTATGGCTACACCTTC. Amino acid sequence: CASSPELGTEYGYTF.

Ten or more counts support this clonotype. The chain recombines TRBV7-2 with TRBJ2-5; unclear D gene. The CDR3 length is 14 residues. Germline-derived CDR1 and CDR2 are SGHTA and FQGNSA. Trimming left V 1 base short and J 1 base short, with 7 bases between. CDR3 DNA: TGTGCCAGCAGCTTAGGCGCGTCCCAAGAGACCCAGTACTTC. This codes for CASSLGASQETQYF.

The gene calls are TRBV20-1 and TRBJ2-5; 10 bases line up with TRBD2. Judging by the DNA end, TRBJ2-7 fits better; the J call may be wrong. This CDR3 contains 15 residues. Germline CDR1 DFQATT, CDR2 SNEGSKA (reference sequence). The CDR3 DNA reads TGCAGTGCTAGCCCGCTAGCGGGGGCCCATTACGAGCAGTACTTC. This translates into CSASPLAGAHYEQYF.

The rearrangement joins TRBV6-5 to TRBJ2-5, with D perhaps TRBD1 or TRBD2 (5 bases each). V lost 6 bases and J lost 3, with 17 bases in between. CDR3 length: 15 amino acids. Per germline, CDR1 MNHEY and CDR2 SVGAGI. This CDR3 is CASREGPPAEETQYF. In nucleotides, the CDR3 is TGTGCCAGCAGAGAGGGGCCCCCAGCAGAAGAGACCCAGTACTTC.

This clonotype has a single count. The CDR3 DNA follows: TGTGCCAGCAGCTTAGTTCGGGACATCAATGAAAAACTGTTTTTT. The encoded protein is CASSLVRDINEKLFF. The chain recombines TRBV7-9 with TRBJ1-4; TRBD1 might be the D (6 bases). Deletions cut 1 base from V and 5 bases from J, with 11 bases between. This CDR3 spans 15 amino acids. Germline assignment: CDR1 SEHNR and CDR2 FQNEAQ (reference sequence). Variable domain in full (rest from reference TRBV7-9 and TRBJ1-4): DTGVSQNPRHKITKRGQNVTFRCDPISEHNRLYWYRQTLGQGPEFLTYFQNEAQLEKSRLLSDRFSAERPKGSFSTLEIQRTEQGDSAMYLCASSLVRDINEKLFFGSGTQLSVL.

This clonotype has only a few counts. Here the CDR3 reads CASSELIGLGSYNEQFF. In nucleotides, the CDR3 is TGTGCCAGCAGTGAGTTGATAGGGTTAGGATCCTACAATGAGCAGTTCTTC. The chain carries TRBV28 and TRBJ2-1; D unclear. The CDR3 contains 17 residues. Trimming pared 5 bases from V and 1 base from J, leaving 18 bases between. Germline-derived CDR1 and CDR2 are MDHEN and SYDVKM.

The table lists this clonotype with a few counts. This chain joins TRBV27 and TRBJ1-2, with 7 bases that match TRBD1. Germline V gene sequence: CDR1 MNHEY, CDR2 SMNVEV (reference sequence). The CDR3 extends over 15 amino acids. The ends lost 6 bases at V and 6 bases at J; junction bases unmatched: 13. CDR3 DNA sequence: TGTGCCAGCAGACCCTCGCGACAGGGAGCCAATGGCTACACCTTC. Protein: CASRPSRQGANGYTF.

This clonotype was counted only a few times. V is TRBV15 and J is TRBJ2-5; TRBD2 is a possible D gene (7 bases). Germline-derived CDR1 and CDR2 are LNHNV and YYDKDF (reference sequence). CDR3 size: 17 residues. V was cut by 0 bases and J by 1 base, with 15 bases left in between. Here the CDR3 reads CATSRDLGRGFQETQYF. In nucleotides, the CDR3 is TGTGCCACCAGCAGAGATCTGGGGAGGGGGTTCCAAGAGACCCAGTACTTC.

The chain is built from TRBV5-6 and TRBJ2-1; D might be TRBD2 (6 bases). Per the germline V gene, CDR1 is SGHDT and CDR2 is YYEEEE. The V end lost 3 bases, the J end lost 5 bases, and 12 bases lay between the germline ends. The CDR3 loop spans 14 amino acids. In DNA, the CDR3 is TGTGCCAGCAGCTCAGGAGGGTTTAACAATGAGCAGTTCTTC. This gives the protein CASSSGGFNNEQFF.